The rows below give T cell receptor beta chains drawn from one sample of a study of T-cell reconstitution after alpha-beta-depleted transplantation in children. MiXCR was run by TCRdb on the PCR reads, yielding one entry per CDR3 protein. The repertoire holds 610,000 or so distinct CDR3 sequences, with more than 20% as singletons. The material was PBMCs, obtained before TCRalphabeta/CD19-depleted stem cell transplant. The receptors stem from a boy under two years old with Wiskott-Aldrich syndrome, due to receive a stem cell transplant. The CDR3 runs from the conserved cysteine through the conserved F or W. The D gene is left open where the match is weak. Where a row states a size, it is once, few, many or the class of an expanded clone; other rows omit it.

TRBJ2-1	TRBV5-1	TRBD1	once	CASSGTGGYGNEQFF	TGCGCCAGCAGCGGAACAGGGGGCTACGGGAATGAGCAGTTCTTC
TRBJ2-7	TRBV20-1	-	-	CSARAHIPYEQYF	TGCAGTGCTAGGGCACATATCCCCTACGAGCAGTACTTC
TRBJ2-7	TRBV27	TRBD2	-	CASSTLASAGSYEQYF	TGTGCCAGCAGTACACTAGCGTCCGCTGGGTCCTACGAGCAGTACTTC
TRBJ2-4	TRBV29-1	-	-	CSVLSLAKNIQYF	TGCAGCGTTCTAAGTCTAGCCAAAAACATTCAGTACTTC
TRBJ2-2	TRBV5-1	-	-	CASSLDGKSGELFF	TGCGCCAGCAGCTTGGACGGGAAGTCCGGGGAGCTGTTTTTT
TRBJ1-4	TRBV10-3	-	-	CAISEQDSNEKLFF	TGTGCCATCAGCGAACAGGATTCTAATGAAAAACTGTTTTTT
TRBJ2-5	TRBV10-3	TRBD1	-	CAIRPGQQETQYF	TGTGCCATCAGGCCGGGACAGCAAGAGACCCAGTACTTC
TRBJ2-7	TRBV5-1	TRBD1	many	CASSSPGQGDEQYF	TGCGCCAGCAGCAGTCCGGGACAGGGTGACGAGCAGTACTTC
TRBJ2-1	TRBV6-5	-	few	CASSSTGTTNSVGRNEQFF	TGTGCCAGCAGTTCGACCGGGACAACTAATTCAGTGGGTCGCAATGAGCAGTTCTTC
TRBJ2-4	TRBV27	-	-	CASSFSLAKNIQYF	TGTGCCAGCAGTTTTTCGCTAGCCAAAAACATTCAGTACTTC
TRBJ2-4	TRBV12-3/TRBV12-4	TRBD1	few	CASSGDRGGLAKNIQYF	TGTGCCAGCAGTGGGGACAGGGGGGGACTAGCCAAAAACATTCAGTACTTC
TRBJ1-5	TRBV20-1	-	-	CSASDLPHQPQHF	TGCAGTGCTAGCGATCTTCCCCATCAGCCCCAGCATTTT
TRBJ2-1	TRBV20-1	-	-	CSASSVTASYNEQFF	TGCAGTGCTAGTAGTGTTACAGCCTCCTACAATGAGCAGTTCTTC
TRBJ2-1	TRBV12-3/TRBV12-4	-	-	CASSPLGIGDEQFF	TGTGCCAGCAGCCCCCTCGGGATTGGTGATGAGCAGTTCTTC
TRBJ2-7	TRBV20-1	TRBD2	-	CSARDRLAGTLSYEQYF	TGCAGTGCTAGAGATCGGCTAGCGGGAACCCTCTCCTACGAGCAGTACTTC
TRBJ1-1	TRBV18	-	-	CASSPQGWVTEAFF	TGTGCCAGCTCACCTCAGGGGTGGGTCACTGAAGCTTTCTTT
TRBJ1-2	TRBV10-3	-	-	CAISESRTAYGYTF	TGTGCCATCAGTGAGTCGAGGACTGCCTATGGCTACACCTTC
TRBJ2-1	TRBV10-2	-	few	CASSEFVTSSYNEQFF	TGCGCCAGCAGTGAGTTTGTCACGAGCTCCTACAATGAGCAGTTCTTC
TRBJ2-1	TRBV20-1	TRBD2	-	CSAPREASYNEQFF	TGCAGTGCCCCCCGGGAGGCCTCCTACAATGAGCAGTTCTTC
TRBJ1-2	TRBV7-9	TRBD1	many	CASSQGQGYGYTF	TGTGCCAGCAGCCAGGGACAGGGGTATGGCTACACCTTC
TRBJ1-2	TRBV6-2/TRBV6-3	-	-	CASSHAGTNYGYTF	TGTGCCAGCAGCCATGCGGGGACTAACTATGGCTACACCTTC
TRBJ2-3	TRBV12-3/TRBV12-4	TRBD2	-	CASWASGTSGITDTQYF	TGTGCCAGCTGGGCGTCCGGGACTAGCGGAATCACAGATACGCAGTATTTT
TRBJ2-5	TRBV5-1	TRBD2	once	CASSGLAGYGETQYF	TGCGCCAGCAGCGGCCTAGCGGGTTACGGAGAGACCCAGTACTTC
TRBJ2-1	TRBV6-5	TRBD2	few	CASSSSTSGRRNEQFF	TGTGCCAGCAGTTCCTCGACTAGCGGGAGACGGAATGAGCAGTTCTTC
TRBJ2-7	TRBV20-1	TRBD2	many	CSARSSGTSGRTYEQYF	TGCAGTGCTAGAAGCTCCGGGACTAGCGGGAGAACCTACGAGCAGTACTTC
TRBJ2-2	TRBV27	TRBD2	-	CASSARTSGRFGTGELFF	TGTGCCAGCAGCGCCCGGACTAGCGGGAGGTTCGGGACCGGGGAGCTGTTTTTT
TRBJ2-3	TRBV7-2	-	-	CASSFRVTDTQYF	TGTGCCAGCAGCTTTCGAGTAACAGATACGCAGTATTTT
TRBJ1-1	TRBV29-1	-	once	CSASSFATEAFF	TGCAGCGCCAGTTCCTTCGCCACTGAAGCTTTCTTT
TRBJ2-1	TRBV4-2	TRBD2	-	CASSQELAGSYNEQFF	TGTGCCAGCAGCCAAGAACTAGCGGGATCCTACAATGAGCAGTTCTTC
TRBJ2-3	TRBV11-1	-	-	CASSLYVTLELYTDTQYF	TGTGCCAGCAGCTTATACGTGACTCTAGAGTTGTACACAGATACGCAGTATTTT
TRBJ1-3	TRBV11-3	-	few	CASSEDGGNTIYF	TGTGCCAGCAGCGAGGACGGTGGAAACACCATATATTTT
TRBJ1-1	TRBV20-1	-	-	CSARGWDAFF	TGCAGTGCTAGGGGGTGGGATGCTTTCTTT
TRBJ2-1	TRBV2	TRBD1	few	CASKGDRTYNEQFF	TGTGCCAGCAAAGGGGACAGGACCTACAATGAGCAGTTCTTC
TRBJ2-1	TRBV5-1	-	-	CASSLALSASYNEQFF	TGCGCCAGCAGCTTGGCCCTCTCCGCCTCCTACAATGAGCAGTTCTTC
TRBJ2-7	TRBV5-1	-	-	CASSLDGMVSEQYF	TGCGCCAGCAGCTTGGACGGGATGGTAAGCGAGCAGTACTTC
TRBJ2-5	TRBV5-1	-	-	CASSSAGDQETQYF	TGCGCCAGCAGCTCCGCCGGGGACCAAGAGACCCAGTACTTC
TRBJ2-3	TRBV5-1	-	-	CASSVGGQMGDTQYF	TGCGCCAGCAGCGTCGGGGGCCAAATGGGGGATACGCAGTATTTT
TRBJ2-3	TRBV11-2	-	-	CASSRGPDTQYF	TGTGCCAGCAGCCGAGGTCCAGATACGCAGTATTTT
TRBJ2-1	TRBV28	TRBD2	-	CASTKTSGTYNEQFF	TGTGCCAGCACTAAGACTAGCGGGACATACAATGAGCAGTTCTTC
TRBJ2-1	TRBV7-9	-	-	CASSSPPRGRYNEQFF	TGTGCCAGCAGCTCTCCCCCTAGAGGGAGGTACAATGAGCAGTTCTTC
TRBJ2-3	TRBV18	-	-	CASSPPLSSRGTDTQYF	TGTGCCAGCTCACCACCTCTAAGTTCTCGAGGCACAGATACGCAGTATTTT